A selection of T cell receptor beta chains follows, all from one sample in a study of T cell responses to AZD1222 COVID-19 vaccine. This table comes from immunoSEQ multiplex PCR, and its TCRdb copy is limited to in-frame clones, with some not included. The sample records some 170,000 clones, 85% to 90% being singletons. The sequencing here drew on peripheral blood, taken on day 0 of AZD1222 vaccination. These receptors originate from an adult in good health. The CDR3 runs from the conserved cysteine through the conserved F or W. A D gene is named only where the DNA matches it firmly. Part of the rows lack a size; the others show once, few, many or a class for expanded clones.

>-|TRBV24-1|TRBJ2-3|16|-
CATSGKDGGFTDTQYF
TGTGCCACCAGTGGGAAGGATGGGGGCTTCACAGATACGCAGTATTTT
>-|TRBV10-2|TRBJ1-5|12|-
CASSENGQPQHF
TGCGCCAGCAGTGAGAACGGTCAGCCCCAGCATTTT
>-|TRBV11-3|TRBJ1-1|13|-
CASSFTGNTEAFF
TGTGCCAGCAGCTTCACAGGGAACACTGAAGCTTTCTTT
>-|TRBV5-1|TRBJ2-3|16|-
CASQGGTASGTDTQYF
TGCGCCAGCCAGGGGGGTACGGCTAGCGGGACAGATACGCAGTATTTT
>-|TRBV19|TRBJ2-1|14|-
CASSIDLGHNEQFF
TGTGCCAGTAGTATAGATCTGGGGCACAATGAGCAGTTCTTC
>-|TRBV11-1|TRBJ2-1|16|-
CASSLDAGRRGNEQFF
TGTGCCAGCAGCCTCGACGCGGGGAGACGGGGCAATGAGCAGTTCTTC
>TRBD2|TRBV9|TRBJ2-5|17|-
CASSVGVAGGVQETQYF
TGTGCCAGCAGCGTAGGAGTAGCGGGGGGGGTCCAAGAGACCCAGTACTTC
>-|TRBV29-1|TRBJ1-1|14|once
CSATAGAANTEAFF
TGCAGCGCCACGGCAGGGGCGGCGAACACTGAAGCTTTCTTT
>-|TRBV3-1/TRBV3-2|TRBJ2-1|15|-
CASSQVPDYYNEQFF
TGTGCCAGCAGCCAAGTCCCGGATTACTACAATGAGCAGTTCTTC
>TRBD2|TRBV7-9|TRBJ2-2|16|-
CASSLGLAGVTGELFF
TGTGCCAGCAGCTTAGGACTAGCGGGAGTAACCGGGGAGCTGTTTTTT
>-|TRBV12-3/TRBV12-4|TRBJ2-7|13|-
CASKGFYSGEQYF
TGTGCCAGCAAGGGCTTTTACTCGGGCGAGCAGTACTTC
>TRBD2|TRBV29-1|TRBJ2-3|14|-
CSSGGSGVADTQYF
TGCAGCTCTGGGGGTAGCGGGGTCGCAGATACGCAGTATTTT
>-|TRBV6-6|TRBJ1-1|9|-
CAVGTEAFF
TGTGCCGTAGGGACTGAAGCTTTCTTT
>-|TRBV19|TRBJ1-2|14|-
CASSIGAGSAGYTF
TGTGCCAGTAGTATTGGGGCAGGTTCCGCTGGCTACACCTTC
>-|TRBV29-1|TRBJ1-1|13|-
CSVDQGGGTEAFF
TGCAGCGTTGATCAGGGTGGGGGGACTGAAGCTTTCTTT
>TRBD1|TRBV5-1|TRBJ1-1|13|-
CASSRQGYTEAFF
TGCGCCAGCAGCCGACAGGGGTACACTGAAGCTTTCTTT
>-|TRBV11-3|TRBJ1-6|13|once
CASSSPEDSPLHF
TGTGCCAGCAGCTCACCGGAGGATTCACCCCTCCACTTT
>-|TRBV19|TRBJ2-7|15|-
CASSTSNPINYEQYF
TGTGCCAGTAGTACCTCTAACCCTATCAACTACGAGCAGTACTTC
>TRBD1|TRBV27|TRBJ2-7|14|-
CASRYTGVSYEQYF
TGTGCCAGCAGATATACAGGGGTGTCCTACGAGCAGTACTTC
>-|TRBV6-5|TRBJ1-4|15|-
CASRVLGVLDEKLFF
TGTGCCAGCAGAGTACTGGGAGTCTTGGATGAAAAACTGTTTTTT
>-|TRBV7-9|TRBJ2-7|14|-
CASSLGQDSYEQYF
TGTGCCAGCAGCTTGGGGCAGGACTCCTACGAGCAGTACTTC
>TRBD1|TRBV2|TRBJ2-4|18|-
CASSERDRGAVVKNIQYF
TGTGCCAGCAGTGAACGGGACAGGGGGGCGGTAGTCAAAAACATTCAGTACTTC
>TRBD2|TRBV28|TRBJ2-5|16|-
CASSPSGRAGRKTQYF
TGTGCCAGCAGTCCTAGTGGGAGGGCTGGAAGGAAGACCCAGTACTTC
>TRBD1|TRBV18|TRBJ1-1|16|-
CASSPNQGVENTEAFF
TGTGCCAGCTCACCGAATCAGGGGGTGGAGAACACTGAAGCTTTCTTT
>-|TRBV7-6|TRBJ2-2|15|-
CASSLAGLNTGELFF
TGTGCCAGCAGCTTAGCAGGCCTTAACACCGGGGAGCTGTTTTTT
>-|TRBV6-5|TRBJ2-7|11|-
CASQNFYEQYF
TGTGCCAGCCAAAACTTCTACGAGCAGTACTTC